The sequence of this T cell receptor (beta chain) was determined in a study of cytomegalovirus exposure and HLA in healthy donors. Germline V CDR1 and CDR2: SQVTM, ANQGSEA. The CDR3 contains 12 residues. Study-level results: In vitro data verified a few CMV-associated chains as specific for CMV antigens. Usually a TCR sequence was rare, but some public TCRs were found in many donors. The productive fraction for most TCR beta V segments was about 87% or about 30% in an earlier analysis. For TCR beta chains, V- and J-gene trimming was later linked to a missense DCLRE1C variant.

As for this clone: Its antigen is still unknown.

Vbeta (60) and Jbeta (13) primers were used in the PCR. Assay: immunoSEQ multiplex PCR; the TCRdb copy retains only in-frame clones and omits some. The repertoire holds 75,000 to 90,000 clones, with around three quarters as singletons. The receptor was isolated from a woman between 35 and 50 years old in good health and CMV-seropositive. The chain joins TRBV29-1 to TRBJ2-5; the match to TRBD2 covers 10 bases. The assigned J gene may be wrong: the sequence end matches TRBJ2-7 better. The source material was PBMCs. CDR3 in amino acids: CSVLAGAYEQYF. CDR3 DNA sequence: TGCAGCGTGCTAGCGGGAGCATACGAGCAGTACTTC.